This TCR beta chain was recorded in a study of blood T cell repertoires in COVID-19. Study background: The samples span acute and convalescent COVID-19 from the United States, Italy and Spain.

The V gene lost 5 bases and the J gene lost 1 base, with 11 bases spanning the gap. CDR3 size: 14 residues. Germline values: CDR1 ENHRY, CDR2 SYGVKD. Original methodology: Estimation of nucleated cell counts was performed using reference gene primer amplification. TCRdb's copy holds only in-frame clones and misses some; the assay was immunoSEQ multiplex PCR. V and J calls and clone size are those listed in that table; D and trimming were worked out from the DNA. The table records about 240,000 clones, roughly 80% of them present only once. This clone was counted a few times. This TCR was recovered from a woman aged 60 to 75 with active or convalescent COVID-19. The sample taken for sequencing was peripheral blood. The chain couples TRBV10-3 to TRBJ1-1; a weak D match, TRBD1 (5 bases). The CDR3 DNA reads as TGTGCCATCAGTACTACAGGACCGAACACTGAAGCTTTCTTT. Translation gives CAISTTGPNTEAFF.